Listed below are T cell receptor beta chains from one sample, sequenced in a study of T-cell memory formation after mild COVID-19. TCRdb used MiXCR to reprocess the 5' RACE reads, holding one entry per CDR3 protein. The sample shows about half a million distinct CDR3 sequences, around a sixth of them seen only once. Specimen: PBMCs or a T cell subset sorted from them (not recorded which). These receptor sequences come from an adult woman who had mild COVID-19 (a few samples of this study predate the infection). Cell type and time point are not known. Each CDR3 is given with its conserved first and last residue. Fields, in order: D gene, V gene, clone size, J gene, CDR3 DNA, CDR3 protein. A D gene is named only where the DNA matches it firmly. Size is omitted from some rows. Given values are once, few, many or a class for expanded clones.

D: -; V: TRBV11-3; size: few; J: TRBJ2-7; DNA: TGTGCCAGCAGTCCTCCCGGAGCGATATGGGAGCAGTACTTC; CDR3: CASSPPGAIWEQYF
D: -; V: TRBV5-1; size: few; J: TRBJ1-4; DNA: TGCGCCAGCAGCTTACAACGACAGCCAAATGAAAAACTGTTTTTT; CDR3: CASSLQRQPNEKLFF
D: TRBD2; V: TRBV20-1; size: -; J: TRBJ2-1; DNA: TGCAGTGCTAGAGATCGTGGTTCGGAGAGCGGGGGGCCTTTCTCCTACAATGAGCAGTTCTTC; CDR3: CSARDRGSESGGPFSYNEQFF
D: TRBD2; V: TRBV7-9; size: few; J: TRBJ2-3; DNA: TGTGCCAGCAGCTCCCTGGGTAGCGGGGCTCCAGATACGCAGTATTTT; CDR3: CASSSLGSGAPDTQYF
D: -; V: TRBV4-1; size: -; J: TRBJ2-3; DNA: TGCGCCAGCAGTGGGGGAGGACGGGACACAGATACGCAGTATTTT; CDR3: CASSGGGRDTDTQYF
D: -; V: TRBV29-1; size: -; J: TRBJ2-3; DNA: TGCAGCGTTCGGGGCAACACAGATACGCAGTATTTT; CDR3: CSVRGNTDTQYF
D: -; V: TRBV9; size: few; J: TRBJ2-7; DNA: TGTGCCAGCAGCGTAGACCACTCTCCCTCCTACGAGCAGTACTTC; CDR3: CASSVDHSPSYEQYF
D: TRBD2; V: TRBV7-2; size: -; J: TRBJ2-1; DNA: TGTGCCAGCAGCTTAGCCTTCACGCGGGAGAAGTTCTTC; CDR3: CASSLAFTREKFF
D: -; V: TRBV7-8; size: -; J: TRBJ2-2; DNA: TGTGCCAGCAGCTTAATGGGCACTTATACCGGGGAGCTGTTTTTT; CDR3: CASSLMGTYTGELFF
D: TRBD2; V: TRBV6-5; size: few; J: TRBJ2-1; DNA: TGTGCCAGCAGTCTCACACGCGGGACTAGCGGTTACAATGAGCAGTTCTTC; CDR3: CASSLTRGTSGYNEQFF
D: -; V: TRBV11-2; size: -; J: TRBJ2-6; DNA: TGTGCCAGCAGCATCGTATCTGGGGCCAACGTCCTGACTTTC; CDR3: CASSIVSGANVLTF
D: -; V: TRBV7-8; size: -; J: TRBJ1-1; DNA: TGTGCCAGCAGGCGGGACACTCACACTGAAGCTTTCTTT; CDR3: CASRRDTHTEAFF
D: -; V: TRBV7-2; size: -; J: TRBJ1-1; DNA: TGTGCCAGCAACCGGGGGCCGAACACTGAAGCTTTCTTT; CDR3: CASNRGPNTEAFF
D: -; V: TRBV18; size: few; J: TRBJ2-1; DNA: TGTGCCAGCTCATTAGCCACAGGATACAATGAGCAGTTCTTC; CDR3: CASSLATGYNEQFF
D: TRBD1; V: TRBV5-4; size: -; J: TRBJ2-7; DNA: TGTGCCAGCAGCTACGACAGGGGCGAGCAGTACTTC; CDR3: CASSYDRGEQYF
D: TRBD2; V: TRBV15; size: few; J: TRBJ2-3; DNA: TGTGCCACCAGCGTAAGCGGGGCTAGGGTGCAAAATACGCAGTATTTT; CDR3: CATSVSGARVQNTQYF
D: -; V: TRBV6-1; size: few; J: TRBJ1-1; DNA: TGTGCCAGCAGGATTGAAGCTATAAACACTGAAGCTTTCTTT; CDR3: CASRIEAINTEAFF
D: TRBD2; V: TRBV5-5; size: -; J: TRBJ2-3; DNA: TGTGCCAGCAGCTTACCTAGCGGGGCCACAGATACGCAGTATTTT; CDR3: CASSLPSGATDTQYF